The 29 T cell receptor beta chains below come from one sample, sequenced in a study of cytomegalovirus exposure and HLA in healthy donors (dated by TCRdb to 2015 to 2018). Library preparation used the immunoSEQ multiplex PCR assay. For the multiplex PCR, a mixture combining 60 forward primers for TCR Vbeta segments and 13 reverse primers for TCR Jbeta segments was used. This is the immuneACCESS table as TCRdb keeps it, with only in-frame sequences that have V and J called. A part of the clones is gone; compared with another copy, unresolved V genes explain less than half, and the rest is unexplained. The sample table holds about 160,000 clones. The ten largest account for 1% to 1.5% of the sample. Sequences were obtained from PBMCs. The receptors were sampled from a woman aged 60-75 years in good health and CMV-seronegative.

For the CDR3, the DNA is TGTGCCAGCAGCTTAGGACAGGACCACTCCTACGAGCAGTACTTC. It yields the protein CASSLGQDHSYEQYF. The chain employs TRBV7-2 and TRBJ2-7, with D possibly TRBD1 on 6 matching bases. This CDR3 region has 15 residues. With 1 base removed from V and 0 bases from J, the gap between germline ends came to 10 bases. Germline assignment: CDR1 SGHTA and CDR2 FQGNSA.

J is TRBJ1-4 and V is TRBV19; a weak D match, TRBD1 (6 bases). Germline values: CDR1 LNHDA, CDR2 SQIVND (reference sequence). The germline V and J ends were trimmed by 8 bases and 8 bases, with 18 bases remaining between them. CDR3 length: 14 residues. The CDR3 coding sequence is TGTGCCAGTTCTCCCAGGGGCAATCGGGAAAAACTGTTTTTT. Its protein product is CASSPRGNREKLFF.

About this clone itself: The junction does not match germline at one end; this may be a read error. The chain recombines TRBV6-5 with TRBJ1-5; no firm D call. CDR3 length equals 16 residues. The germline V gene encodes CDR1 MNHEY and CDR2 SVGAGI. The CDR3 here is CAGSYQVSPGNQPQHF. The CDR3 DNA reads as TGTGCCGGCAGTTACCAGGTTTCCCCTGGGAATCAGCCCCAGCATTTT.

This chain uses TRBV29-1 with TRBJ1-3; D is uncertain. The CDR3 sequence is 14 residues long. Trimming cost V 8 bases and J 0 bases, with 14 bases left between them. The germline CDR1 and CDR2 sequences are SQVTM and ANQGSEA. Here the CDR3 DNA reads TGCAGCCCGTGGGGAGGAGACTCTGGAAACACCATATATTTT. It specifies CSPWGGDSGNTIYF.

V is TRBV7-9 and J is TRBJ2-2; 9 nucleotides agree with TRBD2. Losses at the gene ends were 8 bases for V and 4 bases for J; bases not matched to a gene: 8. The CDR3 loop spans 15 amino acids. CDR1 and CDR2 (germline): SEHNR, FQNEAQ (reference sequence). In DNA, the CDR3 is TGTGCCAGCCCCCTAGCGGGGTCGGGCACCGGGGAGCTGTTTTTT. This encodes CASPLAGSGTGELFF.

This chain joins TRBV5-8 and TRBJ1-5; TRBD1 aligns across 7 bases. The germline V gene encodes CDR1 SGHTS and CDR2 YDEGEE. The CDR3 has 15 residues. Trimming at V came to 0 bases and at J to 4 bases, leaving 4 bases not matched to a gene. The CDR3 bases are TGTGCCAGCAGCTTGGAAGGGGGCCGGAATCAGCCCCAGCATTTT. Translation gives CASSLEGGRNQPQHF.

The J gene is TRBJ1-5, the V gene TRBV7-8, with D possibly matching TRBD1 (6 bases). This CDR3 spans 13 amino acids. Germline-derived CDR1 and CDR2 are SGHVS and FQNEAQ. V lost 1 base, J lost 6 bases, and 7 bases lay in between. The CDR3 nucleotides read TGTGCCAGCAGCTTAGAGGGGGTTCAGCCCCAGCATTTT. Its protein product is CASSLEGVQPQHF.

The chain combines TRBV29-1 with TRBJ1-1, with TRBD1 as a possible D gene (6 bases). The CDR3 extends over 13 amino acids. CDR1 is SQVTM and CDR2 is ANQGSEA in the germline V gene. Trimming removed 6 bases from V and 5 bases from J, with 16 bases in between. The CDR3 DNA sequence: TGCAGCGTCGTTTACAGGGACGGTACTGAAGCTTTCTTT. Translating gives CSVVYRDGTEAFF.

CDR3 coding DNA: TGTGCCAGCAGTTACTCGGGGACAGCATACAATGAGCAGTTCTTC. Encoded protein: CASSYSGTAYNEQFF. The rearrangement joins TRBV6-5 to TRBJ2-1; 7 positions match TRBD1. This CDR3 has 15 amino acids. Germline-derived CDR1 and CDR2 are MNHEY and SVGAGI. Trimming at V came to 0 bases and at J to 4 bases, leaving 3 bases not matched to a gene.

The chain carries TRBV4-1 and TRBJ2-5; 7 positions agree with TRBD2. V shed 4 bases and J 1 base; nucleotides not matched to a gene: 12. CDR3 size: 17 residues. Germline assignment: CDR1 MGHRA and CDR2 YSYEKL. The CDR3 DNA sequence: TGCGCCAGCAGCCCGAAAGCCGGACTAGAGTCCCAAGAGACCCAGTACTTC. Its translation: CASSPKAGLESQETQYF.

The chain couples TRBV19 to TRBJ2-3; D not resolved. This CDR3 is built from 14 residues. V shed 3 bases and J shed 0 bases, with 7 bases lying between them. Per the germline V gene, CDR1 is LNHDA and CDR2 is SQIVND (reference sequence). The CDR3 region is CASSITTSTDTQYF. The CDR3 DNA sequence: TGTGCCAGTAGTATCACTACTAGCACAGATACGCAGTATTTT.

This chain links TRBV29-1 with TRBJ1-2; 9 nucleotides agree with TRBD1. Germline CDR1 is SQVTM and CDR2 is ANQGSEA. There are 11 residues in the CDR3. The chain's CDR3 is CSEWTGEGYTF. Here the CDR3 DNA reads TGCAGTGAATGGACAGGGGAAGGCTACACCTTC.

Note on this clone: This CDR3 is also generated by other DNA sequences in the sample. The CDR3: CSVQGNGYTF. The CDR3 DNA reads TGCAGCGTCCAGGGGAACGGCTACACCTTC. The chain uses TRBV29-1 and TRBJ1-2; tentatively, D is TRBD1 (6 bases). Germline V gives CDR1 SQVTM, CDR2 ANQGSEA. CDR3 length equals 10 residues. The V and J ends lost 6 bases and 8 bases respectively, with 10 bases between them.

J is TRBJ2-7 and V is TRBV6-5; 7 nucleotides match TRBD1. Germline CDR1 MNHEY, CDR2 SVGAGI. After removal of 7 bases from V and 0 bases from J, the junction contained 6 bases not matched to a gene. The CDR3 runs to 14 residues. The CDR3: CASKLQGSSYEQYF. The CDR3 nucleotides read TGTGCCAGCAAATTACAGGGGAGCTCCTACGAGCAGTACTTC.

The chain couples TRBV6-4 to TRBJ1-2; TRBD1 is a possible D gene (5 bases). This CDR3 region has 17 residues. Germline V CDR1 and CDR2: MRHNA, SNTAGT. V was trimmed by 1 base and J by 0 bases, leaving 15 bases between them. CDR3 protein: CASSDLGPDTANYGYTF. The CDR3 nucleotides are TGTGCCAGCAGTGACTTGGGCCCGGACACGGCTAACTATGGCTACACCTTC.

CDR3 sequence (DNA): TGCAGCGTTCCCTTACAGGGTCCTAACTATGGCTACACCTTC. Protein sequence: CSVPLQGPNYGYTF. This rearrangement joins TRBV29-1 to TRBJ1-2; possible D gene TRBD1, 6 bases. CDR3 length equals 14 residues. Germline values: CDR1 SQVTM, CDR2 ANQGSEA. V lost 5 bases and J lost 0, with 13 bases in between.

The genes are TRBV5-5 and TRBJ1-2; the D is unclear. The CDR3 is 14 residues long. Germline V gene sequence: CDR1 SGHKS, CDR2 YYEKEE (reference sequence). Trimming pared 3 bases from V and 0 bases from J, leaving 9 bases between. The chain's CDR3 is CASSSRATNYGYTF. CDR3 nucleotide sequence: TGTGCCAGCAGCTCGAGGGCGACTAACTATGGCTACACCTTC.

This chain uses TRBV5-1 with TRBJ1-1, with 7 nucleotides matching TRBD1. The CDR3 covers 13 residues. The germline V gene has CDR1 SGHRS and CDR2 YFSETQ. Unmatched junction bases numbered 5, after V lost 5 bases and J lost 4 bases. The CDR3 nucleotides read TGCGCCAGCAGTATTCCAGGGGGCACTGAAGCTTTCTTT. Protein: CASSIPGGTEAFF.

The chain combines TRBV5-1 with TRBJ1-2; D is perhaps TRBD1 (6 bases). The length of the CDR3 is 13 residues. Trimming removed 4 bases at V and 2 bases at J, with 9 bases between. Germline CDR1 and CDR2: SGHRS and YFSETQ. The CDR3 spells CASSTTGNYGYTF. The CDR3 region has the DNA TGCGCCAGCAGCACTACAGGGAACTATGGCTACACCTTC.

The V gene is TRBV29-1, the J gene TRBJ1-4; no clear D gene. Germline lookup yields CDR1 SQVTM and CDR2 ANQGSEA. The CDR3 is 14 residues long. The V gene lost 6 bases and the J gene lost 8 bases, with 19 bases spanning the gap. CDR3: CSVTPASGPEKLFF. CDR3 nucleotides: TGCAGCGTGACCCCGGCTTCAGGCCCCGAAAAACTGTTTTTT.

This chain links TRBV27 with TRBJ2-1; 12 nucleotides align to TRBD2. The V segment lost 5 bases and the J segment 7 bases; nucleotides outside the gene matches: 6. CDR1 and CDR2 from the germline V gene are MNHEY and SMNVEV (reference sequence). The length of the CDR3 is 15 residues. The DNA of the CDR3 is TGTGCCAGCAGTCCCAGACTAGCGGGAGCAAATGAGCAGTTCTTC. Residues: CASSPRLAGANEQFF.

The CDR3 reads CASSRSLRSSYNEQFF. As DNA, the CDR3 is TGCGCCAGCAGCCGTTCACTACGAAGCTCCTACAATGAGCAGTTCTTC. The chain couples TRBV5-1 to TRBJ2-1; D ambiguous. This CDR3 is 16 amino acids long. V lost 4 bases and J lost 0, with 14 bases in between. Germline V gene sequence: CDR1 SGHRS, CDR2 YFSETQ.

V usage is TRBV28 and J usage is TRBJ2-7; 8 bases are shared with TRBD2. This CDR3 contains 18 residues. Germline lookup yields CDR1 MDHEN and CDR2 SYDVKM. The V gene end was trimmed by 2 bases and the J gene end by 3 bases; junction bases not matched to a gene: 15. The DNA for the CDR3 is TGTGCCAGCAGTTTACCCCCCCGGATGAGGGCGGGGGGCTACGAGCAGTACTTC. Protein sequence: CASSLPPRMRAGGYEQYF.

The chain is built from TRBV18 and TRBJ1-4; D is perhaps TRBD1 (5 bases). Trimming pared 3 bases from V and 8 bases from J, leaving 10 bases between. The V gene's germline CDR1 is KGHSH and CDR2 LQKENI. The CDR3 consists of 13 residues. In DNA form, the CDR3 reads TGTGCCAGCTCACCTTTTTCAGGGGAAAAACTGTTTTTT. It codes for CASSPFSGEKLFF.

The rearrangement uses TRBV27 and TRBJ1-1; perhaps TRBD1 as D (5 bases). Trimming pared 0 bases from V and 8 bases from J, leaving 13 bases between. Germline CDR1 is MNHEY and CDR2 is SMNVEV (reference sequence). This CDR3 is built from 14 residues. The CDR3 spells CASSLSWAGQEAFF. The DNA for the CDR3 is TGTGCCAGCAGTTTATCGTGGGCAGGGCAGGAAGCTTTCTTT.

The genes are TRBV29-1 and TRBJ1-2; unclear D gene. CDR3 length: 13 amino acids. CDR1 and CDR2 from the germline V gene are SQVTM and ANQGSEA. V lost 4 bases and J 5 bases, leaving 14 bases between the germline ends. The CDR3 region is CSVGEILGYGYTF. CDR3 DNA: TGCAGCGTTGGGGAGATTTTAGGTTATGGCTACACCTTC.

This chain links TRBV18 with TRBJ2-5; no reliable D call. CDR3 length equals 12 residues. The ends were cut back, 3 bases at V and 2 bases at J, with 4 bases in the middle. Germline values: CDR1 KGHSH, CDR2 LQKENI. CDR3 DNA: TGTGCCAGCTCACCTCGTCAAGAGACCCAGTACTTC. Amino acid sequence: CASSPRQETQYF.

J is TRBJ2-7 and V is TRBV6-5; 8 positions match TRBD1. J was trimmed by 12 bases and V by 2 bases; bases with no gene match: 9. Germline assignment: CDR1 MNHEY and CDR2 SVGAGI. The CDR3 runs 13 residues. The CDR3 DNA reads TGTGCCAGCAGTTACCAGGGGGCGGCTAAGCCGTACTTC. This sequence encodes CASSYQGAAKPYF.

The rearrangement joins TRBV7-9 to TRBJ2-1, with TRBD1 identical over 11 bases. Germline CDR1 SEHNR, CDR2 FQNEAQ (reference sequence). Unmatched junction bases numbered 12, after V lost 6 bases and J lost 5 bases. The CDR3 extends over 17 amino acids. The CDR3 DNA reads TGTGCCAGCAGTCTCGGGACAGGGGGAAAGCGCAACAATGAGCAGTTCTTC. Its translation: CASSLGTGGKRNNEQFF.